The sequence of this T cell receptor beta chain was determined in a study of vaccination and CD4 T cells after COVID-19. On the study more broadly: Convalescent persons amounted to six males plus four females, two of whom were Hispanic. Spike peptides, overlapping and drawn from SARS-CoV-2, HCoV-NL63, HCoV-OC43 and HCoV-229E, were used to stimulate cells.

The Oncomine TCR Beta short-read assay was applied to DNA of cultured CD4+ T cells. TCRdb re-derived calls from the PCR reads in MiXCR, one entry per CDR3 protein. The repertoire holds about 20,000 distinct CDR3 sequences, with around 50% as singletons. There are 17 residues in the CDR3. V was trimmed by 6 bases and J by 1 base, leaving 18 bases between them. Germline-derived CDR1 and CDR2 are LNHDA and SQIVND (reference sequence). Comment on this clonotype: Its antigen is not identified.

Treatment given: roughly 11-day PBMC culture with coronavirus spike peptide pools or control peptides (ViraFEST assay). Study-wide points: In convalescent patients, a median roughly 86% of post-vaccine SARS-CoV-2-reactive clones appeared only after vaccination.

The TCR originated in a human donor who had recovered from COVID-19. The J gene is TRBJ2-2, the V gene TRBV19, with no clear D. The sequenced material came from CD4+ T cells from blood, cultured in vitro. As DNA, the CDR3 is TGTGCCAGTAGCTTCAGGACGGACGGCTTGAACACCGGGGAGCTGTTTTTT. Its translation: CASSFRTDGLNTGELFF.